A single sample is the source of the 15 T cell receptor beta chains below, sequenced in a study of shared clonotypes between healthy human individuals. TCRdb's copy holds only in-frame clones and misses some; the assay was immunoSEQ multiplex PCR. This sample has about 2.4 million clones, with around nine tenths found just once. The material sequenced was naive CD4+ T cells sorted from blood. Subset defined: CD45RA+ positively selected. All receptors come from a man younger than 35 in good health.

The chain recombines TRBV2 with TRBJ2-1; D is possibly TRBD2 (5 bases). Germline values: CDR1 SNHLY, CDR2 FYNNEI. The V gene lost 8 bases and the J gene lost 4 bases, with 12 bases spanning the gap. The length of the CDR3 is 13 residues. For the CDR3, the DNA is TGTGCCAGCTTCCAGCGGAGATACAATGAGCAGTTCTTC. Its protein is CASFQRRYNEQFF.

As concerns this clone: A much larger clone lies a single base off, so this may be a read error. Other DNA variants within this sample encode the same CDR3. This chain uses TRBV7-2 with TRBJ2-7; no clear D gene. The CDR3 is 11 residues long. Between the trimmed V and J ends, which lost 2 bases and 4 bases, there was a span of 3 bases. From germline, CDR1 is SGHTA and CDR2 FQGNSA. CDR3 bases: TGTGCCAGCAGCTTATCGTACGAGCAGTACTTC. Residues: CASSLSYEQYF. Looking up the rest from reference TRBV7-2 and TRBJ2-7 gives the full variable domain: GAGVSQSPSNKVTEKGKDVELRCDPISGHTALYWYRQSLGQGLEFLIYFQGNSAPDKSGLPSDRFSAERTGGSVSTLTIQRTQQEDSAVYLCASSLSYEQYFGPGTRLTVT.

The V and J genes are TRBV30 and TRBJ2-3; no reliable D call. Germline values: CDR1 GTSNPN, CDR2 SVGIG (reference sequence). Between the trimmed V and J ends, which lost 1 base and 4 bases, there was a span of 6 bases. This CDR3 is 12 amino acids long. As DNA, the CDR3 is TGTGCCTGGAGTGGATCCTCAGATACGCAGTATTTT. It translates to CAWSGSSDTQYF. The full variable domain, its missing parts supplied by reference TRBV30 and TRBJ2-3, is SQTIHQWPATLVQPVGSPLSLECTVEGTSNPNLYWYRQAAGRGLQLLFYSVGIGQISSEVPQNLSASRPQDRQFILSSKKLLLSDSGFYLCAWSGSSDTQYFGPGTRLTVL.

As to this clone: A read error may produce the germline difference seen at one junction end. Additional DNA sequences in this sample encode the identical CDR3. This sequence joins TRBV6-6 and TRBJ1-1; no firm D call. In germline, CDR1 is MNHNY, CDR2 SVGAGI (reference sequence). This CDR3 is built from 14 residues. DNA of the CDR3: TGTGCCAGCACCTACAGTCAGGTAAACACTGAGGCTTTCTTT. It is translated as CASTYSQVNTEAFF.

The CDR3 nucleotides are TGTGCCAGCTCACCACCGGGACTAGAAGCGGTCGGGGAGCTGTTTTTT. It specifies CASSPPGLEAVGELFF. This chain links TRBV18 with TRBJ2-2; 8 nucleotides match TRBD2. The CDR3 covers 16 residues. Germline V gives CDR1 KGHSH, CDR2 LQKENI. J was trimmed by 7 bases and V by 0 bases; bases with no gene match: 7. Filled out from reference TRBV18 and TRBJ2-2, the complete variable domain reads NAGVMQNPRHLVRRRGQEARLRCSPMKGHSHVYWYRQLPEEGLKFMVYLQKENIIDESGMPKERFSAEFPKEGPSILRIQQVVRGDSAAYFCASSPPGLEAVGELFFGEGSRLTVL.

The chain combines TRBV6-1 with TRBJ2-2; D gene uncertain. This CDR3 is built from 14 residues. Trimming removed 5 bases from V and 6 bases from J, with 13 bases in between. Per the germline V gene, CDR1 is MNHNS and CDR2 is SASEGT. CDR3 sequence reads: CASSPRAIPGELFF. For the CDR3, the DNA is TGTGCCAGCAGTCCACGGGCTATCCCCGGGGAGCTGTTTTTT.

Turning to this clone: The same CDR3 is also encoded by other DNA sequences in this sample. The chain employs TRBV30 and TRBJ1-1; D not certain. The CDR3 consists of 11 residues. V was pared by 2 bases and J by 3 bases, with 4 bases between. CDR1 GTSNPN and CDR2 SVGIG come from the germline V gene (reference sequence). This CDR3 is CAWSPYTEAFF. In nucleotides, the CDR3 is TGTGCCTGGAGTCCCTACACTGAAGCTTTCTTT.

The rearrangement links TRBV28 to TRBJ1-5; weak D call: TRBD1 (5 bases). Germline assignment: CDR1 MDHEN and CDR2 SYDVKM. Trimming pared 3 bases from V and 9 bases from J, leaving 12 bases between. The CDR3 has 13 amino acids. The CDR3 is CASSFGAPRPQHF. The CDR3 coding sequence is TGTGCCAGCAGTTTTGGGGCACCTAGGCCCCAGCATTTT.

The rearrangement links TRBV29-1 to TRBJ2-7; D unclear. The CDR3 extends over 13 amino acids. Trimming took off 4 bases at V and 0 bases at J, with 10 bases between the two ends. Germline lookup yields CDR1 SQVTM and CDR2 ANQGSEA. The CDR3 DNA sequence: TGCAGCGTTGTTGGGCCGCCCTCCTACGAGCAGTACTTC. It specifies CSVVGPPSYEQYF.

The chain joins TRBV6-1 to TRBJ2-3, with a weak D call TRBD1 (5 bases). The CDR3 is 13 residues long. Germline CDR1 reads MNHNS; CDR2 reads SASEGT. V was clipped by 5 bases and J by 6 bases, with 12 bases between them. The CDR3 bases are TGTGCCAGCAGTATGCAGGGCTCGGATACGCAGTATTTT. As protein: CASSMQGSDTQYF.

This chain joins TRBV6-5 and TRBJ1-2, with a possible D match to TRBD1 (5 bases). Trimming took 2 bases from V and 8 from J, leaving 12 bases between them. The CDR3 is made up of 13 amino acids. The germline V gene has CDR1 MNHEY and CDR2 SVGAGI. DNA for the CDR3: TGTGCCAGCAGTTACGGTGGGGCAGGAGGCTACACCTTC. Translated, it gives CASSYGGAGGYTF.

This chain uses TRBV4-1 with TRBJ2-7, with TRBD2 as a possible D gene (5 bases). This CDR3 spans 15 amino acids. Deletions cut 2 bases from V and 1 base from J, with 12 bases between. The germline gives CDR1 MGHRA, CDR2 YSYEKL. CDR3 protein: CASSQWHGRSYEQYF. For the CDR3, the DNA is TGCGCCAGCAGCCAATGGCATGGGAGATCCTACGAGCAGTACTTC.

The chain carries TRBV2 and TRBJ2-3; D not resolved. The germline V gene encodes CDR1 SNHLY and CDR2 FYNNEI. The CDR3 contains 12 residues. V was cut by 6 bases and J by 6 bases, with 10 bases left in between. The CDR3, as DNA: TGTGCCAGCAGACCTGCGGCGGATACGCAGTATTTT. Its translation: CASRPAADTQYF.

This rearrangement joins TRBV7-3 to TRBJ2-3; 10 bases match TRBD2. The trim removed 5 bases at V and 7 bases at J, leaving 9 bases unmatched. The CDR3 covers 15 residues. In germline, CDR1 is SGHTA, CDR2 FQGTGA. CDR3 coding DNA: TGTGCCAGCAGCCCTCGAGCGGGGGGGCCGAATACGCAGTATTTT. Its translation is CASSPRAGGPNTQYF. The full variable domain, with the rest looked up from reference TRBV7-3 and TRBJ2-3, is GAGVSQTPSNKVTEKGKYVELRCDPISGHTALYWYRQSLGQGPEFLIYFQGTGAADDSGLPNDRFFAVRPEGSVSTLKIQRTERGDSAVYLCASSPRAGGPNTQYFGPGTRLTVL.

The V and J genes are TRBV29-1 and TRBJ2-7; the D is unclear. This CDR3 has 13 amino acids. Germline V gene lookup returns CDR1 SQVTM and CDR2 ANQGSEA. V was cut by 4 bases and J by 1 base, with 11 bases left in between. The CDR3 DNA reads TGCAGCGTTGTTAGGGAAGAGTCCTACGAGCAGTACTTC. Translating it yields CSVVREESYEQYF.